The clone carrying this T cell receptor beta chain was picked up many times. What it binds is unknown. This entry comes from a study of Graves' ophthalmopathy and Graves' hyperthyroidism. Other autoimmune diseases, uncontrolled infections, pregnancy or lactation led to the exclusion of patients. CDR3 length equals 11 residues. Looked up from germline, CDR1 is SQVTM and CDR2 is ANQGSEA. V lost 3 bases and J lost 7, with 6 bases in between. Investigators amplified TCR beta CDR3 regions from RNA transcripts. The library came from an HTBI-primed first-round RT-PCR and a second-round multiplex PCR. Each CDR3 protein gets one entry after TCRdb re-called the multiplex PCR reads with MiXCR. The table includes about 400,000 distinct CDR3 sequences, approximately 20% detected once. Study-level points and caveats: The 13-signature model separated ophthalmopathy from stable hyperthyroidism at almost 90% sensitivity and roughly 83% specificity.

The receptor was derived from a young woman with Graves' ophthalmopathy. The rearrangement uses TRBV29-1 and TRBJ2-2, with no clear D. The specimen sequenced was peripheral blood. The CDR3 sequence is CSVDRVGELFF. CDR3 sequence (DNA): TGCAGCGTTGACCGGGTCGGGGAGCTGTTTTTT.